This T cell receptor (beta chain) was observed in a study of blood T cell repertoires in COVID-19. V was shortened by 6 bases and J by 4 bases, with 12 bases between the two germline ends. This CDR3 has 14 amino acids. Germline V gene lookup returns CDR1 MGHRA and CDR2 YSYEKL. Assay used: immunoSEQ multiplex PCR; TCRdb lists only in-frame clones, some missing. The sample shows roughly 160,000 clones, approximately 90% of them seen only once. The clonotype comes from a man aged 18 to 29 with acute or convalescent COVID-19. The rearrangement links TRBV4-1 to TRBJ2-2; D unresolved. Sample: peripheral blood. Here the CDR3 reads CASRQTTRTGELFF. CDR3 nucleotides: TGCGCCAGCAGACAGACAACTCGCACCGGGGAGCTGTTTTTT.